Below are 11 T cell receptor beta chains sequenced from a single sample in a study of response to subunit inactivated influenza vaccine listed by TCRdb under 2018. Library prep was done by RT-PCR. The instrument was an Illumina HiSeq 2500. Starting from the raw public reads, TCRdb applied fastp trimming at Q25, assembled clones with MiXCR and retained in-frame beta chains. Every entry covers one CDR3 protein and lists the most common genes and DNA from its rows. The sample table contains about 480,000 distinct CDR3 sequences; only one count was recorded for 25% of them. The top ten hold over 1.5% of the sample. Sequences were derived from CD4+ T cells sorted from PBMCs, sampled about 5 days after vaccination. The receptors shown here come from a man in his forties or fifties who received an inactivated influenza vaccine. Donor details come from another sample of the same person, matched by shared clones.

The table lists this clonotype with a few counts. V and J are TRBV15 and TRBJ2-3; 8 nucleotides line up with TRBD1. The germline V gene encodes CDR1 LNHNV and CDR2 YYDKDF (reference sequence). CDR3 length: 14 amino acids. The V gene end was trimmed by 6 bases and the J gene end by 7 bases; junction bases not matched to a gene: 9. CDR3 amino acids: CATRDGTGAYTQYF. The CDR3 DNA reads TGTGCCACCAGAGACGGGACAGGCGCGTATACGCAGTATTTT.

This CDR3 reads CASSSTGLLNEQYF. The CDR3 nucleotides read TGTGCCAGCAGTTCGACAGGGTTATTGAACGAGCAGTACTTC. V and J are TRBV12-3 or TRBV12-4 and TRBJ2-7, with 7 nucleotides matching TRBD1. Unmatched junction bases numbered 8, after V lost 4 bases and J lost 5 bases. This CDR3 region has 14 residues.

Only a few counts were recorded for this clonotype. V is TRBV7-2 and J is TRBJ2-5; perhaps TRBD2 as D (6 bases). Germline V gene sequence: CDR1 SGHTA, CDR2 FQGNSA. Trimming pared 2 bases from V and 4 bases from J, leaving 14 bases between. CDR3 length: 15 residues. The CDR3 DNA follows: TGTGCCAGCAGCTTAAGTAGCGGACGGGGAGAGACCCAGTACTTC. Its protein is CASSLSSGRGETQYF.

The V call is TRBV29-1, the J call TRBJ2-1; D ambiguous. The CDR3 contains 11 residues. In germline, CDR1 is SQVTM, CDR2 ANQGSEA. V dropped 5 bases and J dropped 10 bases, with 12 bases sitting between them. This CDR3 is CSVSDLREQFF. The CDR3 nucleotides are TGCAGCGTTTCAGACCTTCGCGAGCAGTTCTTC.

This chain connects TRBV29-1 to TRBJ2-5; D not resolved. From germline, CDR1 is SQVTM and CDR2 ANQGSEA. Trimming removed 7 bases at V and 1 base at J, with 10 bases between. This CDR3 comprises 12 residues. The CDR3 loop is CSAAPTQETQYF. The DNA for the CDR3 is TGCAGCGCAGCTCCAACCCAAGAGACCCAGTACTTC.

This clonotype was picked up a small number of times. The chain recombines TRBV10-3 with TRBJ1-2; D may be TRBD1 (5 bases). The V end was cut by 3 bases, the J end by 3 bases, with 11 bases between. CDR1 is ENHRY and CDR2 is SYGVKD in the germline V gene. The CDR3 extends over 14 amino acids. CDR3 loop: CAISDKGSDYGYTF. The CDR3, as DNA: TGTGCCATCAGTGATAAGGGGAGCGACTATGGCTACACCTTC.

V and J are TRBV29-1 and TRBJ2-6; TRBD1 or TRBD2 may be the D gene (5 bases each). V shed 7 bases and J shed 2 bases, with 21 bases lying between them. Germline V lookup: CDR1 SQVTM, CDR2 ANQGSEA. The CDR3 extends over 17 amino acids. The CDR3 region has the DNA TGCAGCGGAGAACCTGAGGGACGTCTAGCTGGGGCCAACGTCCTGACTTTC. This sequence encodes CSGEPEGRLAGANVLTF. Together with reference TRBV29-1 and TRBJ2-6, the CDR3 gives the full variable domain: SAVISQKPSRDICQRGTSLTIQCQVDSQVTMMFWYRQQPGQSLTLIATANQGSEATYESGFVIDKFPISRPNLTFSTLTVSNMSPEDSSIYLCSGEPEGRLAGANVLTFGAGSRLTVL.

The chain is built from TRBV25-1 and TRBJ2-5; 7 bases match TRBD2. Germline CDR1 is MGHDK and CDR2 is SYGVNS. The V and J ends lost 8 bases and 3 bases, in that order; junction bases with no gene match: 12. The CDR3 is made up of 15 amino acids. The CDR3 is CASALGASGKETQYF. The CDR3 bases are TGTGCCAGCGCTTTAGGGGCTAGCGGAAAAGAGACCCAGTACTTC. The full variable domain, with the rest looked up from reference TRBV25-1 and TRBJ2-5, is EADIYQTPRYLVIGTGKKITLECSQTMGHDKMYWYQQDPGMELHLIHYSYGVNSTEKGDLSSESTVSRIRTEHFPLTLESARPSHTSQYLCASALGASGKETQYFGPGTRLLVL.

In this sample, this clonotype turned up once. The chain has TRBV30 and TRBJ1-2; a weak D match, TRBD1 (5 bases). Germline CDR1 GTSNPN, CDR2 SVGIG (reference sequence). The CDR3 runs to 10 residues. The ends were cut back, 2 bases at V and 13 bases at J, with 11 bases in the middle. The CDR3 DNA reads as TGTGCCTGGAGTCAAGAGGGGTCCACCTTC. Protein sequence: CAWSQEGSTF.

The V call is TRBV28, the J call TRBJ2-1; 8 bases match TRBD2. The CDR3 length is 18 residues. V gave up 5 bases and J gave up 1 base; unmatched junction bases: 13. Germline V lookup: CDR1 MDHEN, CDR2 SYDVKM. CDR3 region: CASSDGGRWTRSYNEQFF. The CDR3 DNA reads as TGTGCCAGCAGTGATGGCGGGAGGTGGACGCGATCCTACAATGAGCAGTTCTTC.

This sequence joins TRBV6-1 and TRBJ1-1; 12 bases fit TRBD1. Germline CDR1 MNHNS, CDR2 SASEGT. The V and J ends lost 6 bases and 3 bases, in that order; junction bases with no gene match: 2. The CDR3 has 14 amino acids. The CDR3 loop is CASRGTGGHTEAFF. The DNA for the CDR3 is TGTGCCAGCAGAGGGACAGGGGGCCACACTGAAGCTTTCTTT.